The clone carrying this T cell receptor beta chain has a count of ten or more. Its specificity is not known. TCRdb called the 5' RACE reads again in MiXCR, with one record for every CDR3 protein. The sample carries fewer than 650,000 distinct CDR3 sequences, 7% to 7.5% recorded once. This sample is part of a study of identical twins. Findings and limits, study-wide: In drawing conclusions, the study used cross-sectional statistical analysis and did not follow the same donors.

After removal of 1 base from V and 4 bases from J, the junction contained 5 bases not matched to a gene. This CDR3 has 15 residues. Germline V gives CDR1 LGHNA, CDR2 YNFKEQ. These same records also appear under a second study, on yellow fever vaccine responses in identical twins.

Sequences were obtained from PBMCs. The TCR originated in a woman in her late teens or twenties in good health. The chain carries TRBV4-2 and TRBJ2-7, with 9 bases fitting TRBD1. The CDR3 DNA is TGTGCCAGCAGCCAAGCCGCGGGACAGGGATACGAGCAGTACTTC. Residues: CASSQAAGQGYEQYF.